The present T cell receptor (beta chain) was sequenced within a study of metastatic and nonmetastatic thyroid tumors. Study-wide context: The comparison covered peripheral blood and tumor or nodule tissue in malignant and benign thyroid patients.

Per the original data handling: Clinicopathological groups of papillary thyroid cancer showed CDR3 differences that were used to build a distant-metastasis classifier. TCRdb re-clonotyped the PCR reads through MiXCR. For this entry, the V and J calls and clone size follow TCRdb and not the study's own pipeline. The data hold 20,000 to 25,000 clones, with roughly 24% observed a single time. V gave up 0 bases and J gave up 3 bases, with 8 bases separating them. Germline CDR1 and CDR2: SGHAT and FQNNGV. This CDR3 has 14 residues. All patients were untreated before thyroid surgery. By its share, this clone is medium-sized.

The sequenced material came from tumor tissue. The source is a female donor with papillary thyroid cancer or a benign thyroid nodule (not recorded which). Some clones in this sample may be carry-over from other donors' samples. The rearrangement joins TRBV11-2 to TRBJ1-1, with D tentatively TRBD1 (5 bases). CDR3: CASSLDRVYTEAFF. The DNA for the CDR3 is TGTGCCAGCAGCTTAGACAGGGTGTACACTGAAGCTTTCTTT.